This TCR beta chain stems from a study of cytomegalovirus exposure and HLA in healthy donors. Clones were read by immunoSEQ multiplex PCR, and TCRdb kept only the in-frame ones, dropping some. The sample lists some 120,000 clones, about 91% occurring once. With V trimmed by 7 bases and J by 0 bases, 7 bases remained unmatched. This CDR3 comprises 15 residues. The germline V gene encodes CDR1 MNHEY and CDR2 SVGAGI. This receptor was obtained from a woman under 30 in good health and CMV-seronegative. V gene TRBV6-5 combines with J gene TRBJ2-7, with TRBD2 matching over 9 bases. Specimen: PBMCs. CDR3 loop: CASISYSGSSYEQYF. The CDR3 bases are TGTGCCAGCATCTCTTATAGCGGGAGCTCCTACGAGCAGTACTTC.